The rows below give T cell receptor beta chains drawn from one sample of a study of blood T cell repertoires in COVID-19. Generated by immunoSEQ multiplex PCR, the TCRdb table keeps only in-frame clones and is missing some. Of 300,000 to 400,000 clones listed, about 91% are singletons. The specimen sequenced was peripheral blood. These receptor sequences come from a woman aged 25 to 39 with COVID-19, enrolled during active disease. The CDR3 runs from the conserved cysteine through the conserved F or W. Each record gives: V gene, clone size, CDR3 length, J gene, D gene, CDR3 protein, CDR3 DNA. The D gene is left open where the match is weak. The size entry is marked missing in some rows and otherwise reads once, few, many or a size class.

TRBV7-2	-	12	TRBJ2-1	-	CASSAGALEQFF	TGTGCCAGCAGCGCAGGCGCCCTTGAGCAGTTCTTC
TRBV6-5	-	13	TRBJ1-3	-	CASIGSSGNTIYF	TGTGCCAGCATTGGGAGCTCTGGAAACACCATATATTTT
TRBV5-1	-	14	TRBJ2-3	TRBD1	CASSSTGGEDTQYF	TGCGCCAGCAGCTCGACAGGGGGCGAAGATACGCAGTATTTT
TRBV2	-	14	TRBJ1-5	-	CASSFDRRNQPQHF	TGTGCCAGCAGTTTCGACAGGCGCAATCAGCCCCAGCATTTT
TRBV7-9	once	15	TRBJ1-2	TRBD1	CASSLGGQGAYGYTF	TGTGCCAGCAGCTTAGGGGGACAGGGTGCCTATGGCTACACCTTC
TRBV5-1	-	15	TRBJ1-1	TRBD1	CASSLPEGANTEAFF	TGCGCCAGCAGCTTGCCCGAGGGGGCGAACACTGAAGCTTTCTTT
TRBV4-3	-	15	TRBJ2-7	TRBD1	CASSQRDRGEYEQYF	TGCGCCAGCAGCCAAAGGGACAGGGGAGAATACGAGCAGTACTTC
TRBV5-1	-	15	TRBJ2-3	TRBD2	CASSPRLANTDTQYF	TGCGCCAGCAGCCCCCGACTAGCAAACACAGATACGCAGTATTTT
TRBV4-1	-	15	TRBJ1-4	TRBD1	CASSRNRGPNEKLFF	TGCGCCAGCAGTCGAAACAGGGGGCCAAATGAAAAACTGTTTTTT
TRBV11-2	-	12	TRBJ1-1	-	CASSTMNTEAFF	TGTGCCAGCAGCACTATGAACACTGAAGCTTTCTTT
TRBV29-1	-	14	TRBJ1-2	-	CSVELGGVGYGYTF	TGCAGCGTTGAATTGGGCGGGGTTGGCTATGGCTACACCTTC
TRBV4-2	-	16	TRBJ2-2	-	CASSQGTNANTGELFF	TGTGCCAGCAGCCAAGGGACAAATGCGAACACCGGGGAGCTGTTTTTT
TRBV9	-	15	TRBJ2-1	TRBD2	CASSVTSGEYNEQFF	TGTGCCAGCAGCGTGACTAGCGGGGAGTACAATGAGCAGTTCTTC
TRBV5-1	-	13	TRBJ1-1	-	CASRSAGRTEAFF	TGCGCCAGCAGGTCGGCGGGGCGGACTGAAGCTTTCTTT
TRBV28	-	16	TRBJ1-3	TRBD1	CASSSLTGFERNTIYF	TGTGCCAGCAGTTCCCTGACAGGGTTTGAGAGAAACACCATATATTTT
TRBV6-6	few	14	TRBJ1-1	TRBD1	CASSRSTGVTEAFF	TGTGCCAGCAGTCGCTCAACAGGGGTAACTGAAGCTTTCTTT
TRBV19	-	16	TRBJ2-1	-	CASSIIYGNSYNEQFF	TGTGCCAGTAGTATAATCTACGGGAACTCCTACAATGAGCAGTTCTTC
TRBV9	-	14	TRBJ1-2	TRBD1	CASSVEWTGQVETF	TGTGCCAGCAGCGTAGAGTGGACAGGCCAGGTGGAAACCTTC
TRBV4-2	-	14	TRBJ2-2	-	CASSQDPSPGELFF	TGTGCCAGCAGCCAAGATCCTAGCCCCGGGGAGCTGTTTTTT
TRBV21-1	-	16	TRBJ2-5	-	CASSKRWVSWGETQYF	TGTGCCAGCAGCAAACGCTGGGTTTCATGGGGCGAGACCCAGTACTTC
TRBV11-3	-	15	TRBJ2-7	TRBD2	CASTLGRAGRSEQYF	TGTGCCAGCACCCTGGGCCGAGCGGGGCGAAGCGAGCAGTACTTC
TRBV7-2	-	15	TRBJ2-5	-	CASSLWGGAGETQYF	TGTGCCAGCAGCTTATGGGGAGGAGCGGGAGAGACCCAGTACTTC
TRBV5-1	-	15	TRBJ1-2	TRBD1	CASSPGTGANYGYTF	TGCGCCAGCAGCCCAGGGACAGGGGCTAACTATGGCTACACCTTC
TRBV19	-	14	TRBJ1-5	-	CASSRGTNNQPQHF	TGTGCCAGTAGTAGGGGCACTAACAATCAGCCCCAGCATTTT
TRBV3-1/TRBV3-2	-	15	TRBJ1-4	TRBD1	CASSQGGTGDRKLFF	TGTGCCAGCAGCCAGGGGGGGACAGGGGACCGAAAACTGTTTTTT
TRBV2	once	14	TRBJ1-4	-	CASSELQVKEKLFF	TGTGCCAGCAGTGAGTTACAGGTCAAGGAAAAACTGTTTTTT
TRBV15	-	18	TRBJ1-2	TRBD1	CATSRRQGGGASLYGYTF	TGTGCCACCAGCAGACGACAGGGTGGAGGTGCCTCCCTCTACGGCTACACCTTC
TRBV2	-	16	TRBJ2-2	-	CASSEARVGDTGELFF	TGTGCCAGCAGTGAAGCTCGGGTAGGGGACACCGGGGAGCTGTTTTTT
TRBV2	-	13	TRBJ2-7	-	CASTGLSSYEQYF	TGTGCCAGCACGGGTCTTAGCTCCTACGAGCAGTACTTC
TRBV7-9	few	13	TRBJ1-1	-	CASSLDSGTEAFF	TGTGCCAGCAGCTTGGACTCGGGCACTGAAGCTTTCTTT
TRBV11-2	-	14	TRBJ2-7	-	CASSPRQYSYEQYF	TGTGCCAGCAGCCCGCGGCAGTACTCCTACGAGCAGTACTTC
TRBV14	-	14	TRBJ1-1	-	CASSQDRGVGEAFF	TGTGCCAGCAGCCAAGACAGGGGAGTCGGTGAAGCTTTCTTT
TRBV19	-	14	TRBJ2-2	-	CASSRPANTGELFF	TGTGCCAGTAGTAGGCCCGCGAACACCGGGGAGCTGTTTTTT
TRBV2	-	13	TRBJ1-6	TRBD1	CASSGRRTGVLHF	TGTGCCAGCAGTGGCAGGAGGACAGGGGTGCTCCACTTT
TRBV5-5	-	13	TRBJ1-4	-	CASSSRRDEKLFF	TGTGCCAGCAGCTCCCGGCGGGATGAAAAACTGTTTTTT
TRBV27	-	18	TRBJ1-6	-	CASSLGGQGTWFYSPLHF	TGTGCCAGCAGTTTGGGGGGGCAGGGGACGTGGTTTTATTCACCCCTCCACTTT
TRBV11-3	-	13	TRBJ1-2	-	CASREQGAGGYTF	TGTGCCAGCAGAGAACAGGGCGCGGGCGGCTACACCTTC
TRBV19	-	12	TRBJ1-1	-	CASSIGDIEAFF	TGTGCCAGTAGTATAGGGGACATTGAAGCTTTCTTT
TRBV27	once	20	TRBJ2-6	-	CASTPTPPRTDLSGANVLTF	TGTGCCAGCACTCCAACCCCCCCTAGGACAGACCTCTCTGGGGCCAACGTCCTGACTTTC
TRBV7-9	-	16	TRBJ1-1	-	CASSLGGGGSGTEAFF	TGTGCCAGCAGCTTAGGGGGGGGAGGAAGCGGCACTGAAGCTTTCTTT
TRBV6-5	once	12	TRBJ1-2	-	CASTVAVRSRTF	TGTGCCAGCACGGTCGCGGTCCGTTCCCGCACCTTC
TRBV5-6	-	16	TRBJ1-2	-	CASSSRRGIEVGGYTF	TGTGCCAGCAGCTCACGCAGGGGCATTGAGGTCGGTGGCTACACCTTC
TRBV27	-	16	TRBJ2-1	TRBD1	CASSLLGTGRYNEQFF	TGTGCCAGCAGTTTATTAGGGACAGGGAGATACAATGAGCAGTTCTTC
TRBV4-1	-	16	TRBJ2-1	-	CASSQPGQRLYNEQFF	TGCGCCAGCAGCCAGCCCGGACAGCGACTCTACAATGAGCAGTTCTTC
TRBV2	-	13	TRBJ1-4	TRBD1	CASRGGGGEKLFF	TGTGCCAGCAGAGGAGGGGGCGGGGAAAAACTGTTTTTT
TRBV27	-	15	TRBJ1-5	-	CASSPIGRGYQPQHF	TGTGCCAGCAGCCCAATTGGACGGGGATATCAGCCCCAGCATTTT
TRBV6-1	-	18	TRBJ2-6	-	CASSEIGTIEPGANVLTF	TGTGCCAGCAGTGAAATCGGGACAATAGAACCTGGGGCCAACGTCCTGACTTTC
TRBV28	-	14	TRBJ1-5	-	CASSLHGVYQPQHF	TGTGCCAGCAGTTTACACGGGGTTTATCAGCCCCAGCATTTT
TRBV10-2	-	15	TRBJ2-1	TRBD2	CASRTTSGGGNEQFF	TGCGCCAGCAGGACGACTAGCGGGGGGGGGAATGAGCAGTTCTTC
TRBV24-1	-	16	TRBJ2-1	TRBD2	CATSEMTSPTGNEQFF	TGTGCCACCAGTGAAATGACTAGCCCAACAGGCAATGAGCAGTTCTTC
TRBV7-2	few	14	TRBJ1-3	-	CASRATSSGNTIYF	TGTGCCAGCAGGGCAACAAGCTCTGGAAACACCATATATTTT
TRBV3-1/TRBV3-2	-	15	TRBJ1-1	TRBD1	CASSQDPGGGSEAFF	TGTGCCAGCAGCCAAGACCCAGGGGGCGGCTCTGAAGCTTTCTTT
TRBV28	-	13	TRBJ1-1	-	CASSTGVGTEAFF	TGTGCCAGCAGCACAGGTGTAGGCACTGAAGCTTTCTTT
TRBV6-1	-	17	TRBJ2-3	-	CASSVRVSRTSTDTQYF	TGTGCCAGCAGTGTCCGAGTAAGCCGGACTAGCACAGATACGCAGTATTTT